This T cell receptor (beta chain) was sequenced in a study of T-cell reconstitution after alpha-beta-depleted transplantation in children. Unique molecular identifiers were incorporated into the prepared TCRbeta library. TCRdb called the PCR reads again in MiXCR, with one record for every CDR3 protein. Counted here are around 440,000 distinct CDR3 sequences, under 12% occurring once; the ten biggest clones make up approximately 2%. The study, taken as a whole, reports: Several hundred graft clones that had expanded were reportedly the source of alpha-beta T cells about two months after transplant.

Deletions cut 0 bases from V and 0 bases from J, with 18 bases between. This CDR3 has 19 residues. As concerns this clonotype: What it binds is not known.

The receptor comes from a child aged 2 to 15 with inherited bone marrow failure, due to receive a stem cell transplant. Here the sequenced sample was PBMCs, taken before TCRalphabeta/CD19-depleted stem cell transplant. The chain carries TRBV23-1 and TRBJ1-5, with D perhaps TRBD1 (6 bases). TRBV23-1 falls under the ORF class, with uncertain function. DNA for the CDR3: TGCGCCAGCAGTCAATCCGGGATTGGGGGGGCCTTTAGCAATCAGCCCCAGCATTTT. It encodes CASSQSGIGGAFSNQPQHF.